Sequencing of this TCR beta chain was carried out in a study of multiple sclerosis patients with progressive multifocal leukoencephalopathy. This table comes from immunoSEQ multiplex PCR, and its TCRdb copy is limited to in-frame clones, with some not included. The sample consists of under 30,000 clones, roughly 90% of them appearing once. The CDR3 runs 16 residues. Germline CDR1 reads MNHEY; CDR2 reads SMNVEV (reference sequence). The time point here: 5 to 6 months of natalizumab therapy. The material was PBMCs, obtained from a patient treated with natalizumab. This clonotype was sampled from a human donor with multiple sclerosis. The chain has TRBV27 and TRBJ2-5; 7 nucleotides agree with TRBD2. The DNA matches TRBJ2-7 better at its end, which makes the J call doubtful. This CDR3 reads CASSLLGGQSTYEQYF. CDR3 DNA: TGTGCCAGCAGTTTACTGGGAGGGCAAAGCACCTACGAGCAGTACTTC.